Listed below are T cell receptor beta chains from one sample, sequenced in a study of blood T cell repertoires in COVID-19. Sequencing was performed with immunoSEQ multiplex PCR; in TCRdb, only in-frame clones are kept and a portion is missing. The sample consists of hundreds of thousands of clones, around nine tenths of them appearing once. The sample was peripheral blood. These TCRs come from a woman aged 18 to 35 who had recovered from COVID-19. CDR3s include the opening cysteine and the closing phenylalanine or tryptophan. A D gene is named only where the DNA matches it firmly. Clone size is given for some rows only: seen once, a few or many times, or a class if the clone is expanded.

j_gene	abundance	d_gene	v_gene	CDR3nt	CDR3aa
TRBJ2-1	.	TRBD1	TRBV18	TGTGCCAGCTCTCTCCACCCGGACAGGGGTGGAGAGCAGTTCTTC	CASSLHPDRGGEQFF
TRBJ1-2	.	.	TRBV19	TGTGCCAGTAGTATGGACCAGGGGACCAACTATGGCTACACCTTC	CASSMDQGTNYGYTF
TRBJ1-2	.	.	TRBV5-1	TGCGCCAGCAGCATAATCAGGGGTTCTGATGGCTACACCTTC	CASSIIRGSDGYTF
TRBJ1-2	.	.	TRBV19	TGTGCCAGTAGTATGGAGCGGGGTTCTAACTATGGCTACACCTTC	CASSMERGSNYGYTF
TRBJ1-2	few	TRBD1	TRBV7-2	TGTGCCAGCAGCTTACCCCGGGACAGAGAGTTCGGCTATGGCTACACCTTC	CASSLPRDREFGYGYTF
TRBJ2-3	.	TRBD2	TRBV7-2	TGTGCCAGCAGCTTAGGGACGGGAGGTCCCACAGATACGCAGTATTTT	CASSLGTGGPTDTQYF
TRBJ1-1	.	.	TRBV10-3	TGTGCCATCAGTGAAGGCAGGATGAACACTGAAGCTTTCTTT	CAISEGRMNTEAFF
TRBJ2-1	.	.	TRBV7-8	TGTGCCAGCAGCTCCCCCCGCTTTACAGGGATGAATGAGCAGTTCTTC	CASSSPRFTGMNEQFF
TRBJ1-1	.	TRBD1	TRBV28	TGTGCCAGCAGTTTATTGGGACAGGGGGGGACTGAAGCTTTCTTT	CASSLLGQGGTEAFF
TRBJ2-1	.	.	TRBV7-2	TGTGCCAGCAGCTTAAGGACTATCCCTGAGCAGTTCTTC	CASSLRTIPEQFF
TRBJ1-4	once	.	TRBV5-1	TGCGCCAGCCAGCGGATGAGAAGCGGGACAACTAATGAAAAACTGTTTTTT	CASQRMRSGTTNEKLFF
TRBJ1-1	.	TRBD1	TRBV6-6	TGTGCCAGCAGTCCAGGACAGGCCAATGAAGCTTTCTTT	CASSPGQANEAFF
TRBJ2-1	.	.	TRBV21-1	TGTGCCAGCAGGAGGGCTAGACGGGGGGCCGGAGGGAGTACCTACAATGAGCAGTTCTTC	CASRRARRGAGGSTYNEQFF
TRBJ2-1	once	.	TRBV5-6	TGTGCCAGCAGCGCTCCGGGAGACGAGCAGTTCTTC	CASSAPGDEQFF
TRBJ1-5	.	TRBD1	TRBV6-2/TRBV6-3	TGTGCCAGCAGTTACAGGGGGCGCCCCCTGGGGCAGCCCCAGCATTTT	CASSYRGRPLGQPQHF
TRBJ2-1	.	TRBD2	TRBV7-6	TGTGCCAGCAGCTTAATAGCCGGGACTAGCTCCTACAATGAGCAGTTCTTC	CASSLIAGTSSYNEQFF
TRBJ1-4	once	TRBD1	TRBV7-2	TGTGCCAGCAGAGCCCACACAGGGGGTGTCCCAACTAATGAAAAACTGTTTTTT	CASRAHTGGVPTNEKLFF
TRBJ1-1	.	TRBD1	TRBV10-3	TGTGCCATCAGGGGGACAGAGGATAGGACTGAAGCTTTCTTT	CAIRGTEDRTEAFF
TRBJ2-4	.	.	TRBV7-2	TGTGCCAGCAGCTTAATCCAGGGCCGACAAAACATTCAGTACTTC	CASSLIQGRQNIQYF
TRBJ1-3	.	.	TRBV19	TGTGCCAGTAGCGATCAACGGTACTCTGGAAACACCATATATTTT	CASSDQRYSGNTIYF
TRBJ1-5	.	.	TRBV27	TGTGCCAGCAGTCTCCGGGGTTGGAAGCCCCAGCATTTT	CASSLRGWKPQHF
TRBJ2-5	.	.	TRBV11-3	TGTGCCAGCAGCTTAGGGCTAGAACAAGAGACCCAGTACTTC	CASSLGLEQETQYF
TRBJ1-5	.	.	TRBV6-4	TGTGCCAGCAGCCCCCTCGGGGGAGGGCAGCCCCAGCATTTT	CASSPLGGGQPQHF